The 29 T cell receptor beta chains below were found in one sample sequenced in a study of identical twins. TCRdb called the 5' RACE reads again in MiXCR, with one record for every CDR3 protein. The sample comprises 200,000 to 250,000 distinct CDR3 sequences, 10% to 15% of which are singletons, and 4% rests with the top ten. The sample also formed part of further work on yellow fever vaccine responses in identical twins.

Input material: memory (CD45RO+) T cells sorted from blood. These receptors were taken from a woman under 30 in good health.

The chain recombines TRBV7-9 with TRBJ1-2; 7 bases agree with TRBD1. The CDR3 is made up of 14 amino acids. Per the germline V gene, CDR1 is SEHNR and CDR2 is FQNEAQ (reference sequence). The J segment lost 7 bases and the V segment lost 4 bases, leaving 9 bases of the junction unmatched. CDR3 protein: CASSSGQVVRGYTF. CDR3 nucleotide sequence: TGTGCCAGCAGCTCAGGACAGGTGGTTCGTGGCTACACCTTC.

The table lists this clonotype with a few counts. The DNA of the CDR3 is TGTGCCACCGATGACGGGTGGGGTTCCTACAATGAGCAGTTCTTC. Translating it yields CATDDGWGSYNEQFF. The rearrangement joins TRBV25-1 to TRBJ2-1; D is unresolved. Germline CDR1 MGHDK, CDR2 SYGVNS. This CDR3 contains 15 residues. V was pared by 10 bases and J by 1 base, with 17 bases between.

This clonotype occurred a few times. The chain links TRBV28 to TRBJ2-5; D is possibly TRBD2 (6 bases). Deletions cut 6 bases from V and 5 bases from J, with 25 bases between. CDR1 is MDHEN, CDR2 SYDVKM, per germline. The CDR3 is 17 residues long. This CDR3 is CASSLGVRRGRRETQYF. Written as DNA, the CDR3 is TGTGCCAGCAGCCTCGGGGTTAGGAGGGGTAGGCGGGAGACCCAGTACTTC.

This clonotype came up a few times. The CDR3 bases are TGTGCCAGCATCCCGACAGGGAACGTCTATGGCTACACCTTC. Its protein product is CASIPTGNVYGYTF. V gene TRBV6-2 or TRBV6-3 combines with J gene TRBJ1-2; 7 bases line up with TRBD1. Germline V gene sequence: CDR1 MNHEY, CDR2 SVGEGT. The V gene end was trimmed by 7 bases and the J gene end by 4 bases; junction bases not matched to a gene: 9. CDR3 length equals 14 residues.

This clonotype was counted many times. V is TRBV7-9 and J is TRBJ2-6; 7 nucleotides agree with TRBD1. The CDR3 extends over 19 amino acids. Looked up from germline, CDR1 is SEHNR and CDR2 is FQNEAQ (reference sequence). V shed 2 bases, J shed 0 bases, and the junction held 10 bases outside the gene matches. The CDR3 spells CASSLRVGQSNSGANVLTF. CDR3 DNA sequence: TGTGCCAGCAGCTTACGGGTGGGACAGTCGAACTCTGGGGCCAACGTCCTGACTTTC.

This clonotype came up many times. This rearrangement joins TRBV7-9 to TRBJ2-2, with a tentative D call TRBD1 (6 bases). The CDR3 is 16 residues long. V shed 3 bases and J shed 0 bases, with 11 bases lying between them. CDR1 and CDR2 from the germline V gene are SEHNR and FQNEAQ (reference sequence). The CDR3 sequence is CASSFPTGSNTGELFF. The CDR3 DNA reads TGTGCCAGCAGCTTCCCGACAGGATCGAACACCGGGGAGCTGTTTTTT.

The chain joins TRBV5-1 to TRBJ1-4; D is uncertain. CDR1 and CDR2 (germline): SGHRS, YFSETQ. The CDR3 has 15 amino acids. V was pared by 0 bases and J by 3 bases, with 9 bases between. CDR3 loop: CASSLVGRANEKLFF. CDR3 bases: TGCGCCAGCAGCTTGGTTGGCAGAGCTAATGAAAAACTGTTTTTT. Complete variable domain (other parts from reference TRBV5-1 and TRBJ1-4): KAGVTQTPRYLIKTRGQQVTLSCSPISGHRSVSWYQQTPGQGLQFLFEYFSETQRNKGNFPGRFSGRQFSNSRSEMNVSTLELGDSALYLCASSLVGRANEKLFFGSGTQLSVL.

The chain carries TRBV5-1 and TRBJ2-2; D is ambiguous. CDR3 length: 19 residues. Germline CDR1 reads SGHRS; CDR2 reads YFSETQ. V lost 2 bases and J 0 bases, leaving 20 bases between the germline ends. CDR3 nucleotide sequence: TGCGCCAGCAGCTTCTTGGGTAATTATGGCATGACGAACACCGGGGAGCTGTTTTTT. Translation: CASSFLGNYGMTNTGELFF.

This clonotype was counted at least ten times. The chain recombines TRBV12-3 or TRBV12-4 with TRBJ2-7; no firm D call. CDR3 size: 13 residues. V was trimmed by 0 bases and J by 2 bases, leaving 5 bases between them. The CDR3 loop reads CASSLAQPYEQYF. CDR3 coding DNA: TGTGCCAGCAGTTTAGCTCAGCCCTACGAGCAGTACTTC.

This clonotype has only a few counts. The CDR3 is CASSYSHRGTYEQYF. As DNA, the CDR3 is TGTGCCAGCAGTTACTCGCACAGGGGGACCTACGAGCAGTACTTC. The chain recombines TRBV6-5 with TRBJ2-7; 8 bases map to TRBD1. The junction had 3 bases not matched to a gene; V was cut back by 0 bases and J by 2 bases. CDR1 MNHEY and CDR2 SVGAGI come from the germline V gene. CDR3 length: 15 residues.

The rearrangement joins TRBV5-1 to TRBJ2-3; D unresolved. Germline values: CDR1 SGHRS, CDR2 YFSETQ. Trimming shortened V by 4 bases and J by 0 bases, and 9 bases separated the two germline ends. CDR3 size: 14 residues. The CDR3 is CASSHAGSTDTQYF. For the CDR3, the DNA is TGCGCCAGCAGCCATGCCGGGAGCACAGATACGCAGTATTTT.

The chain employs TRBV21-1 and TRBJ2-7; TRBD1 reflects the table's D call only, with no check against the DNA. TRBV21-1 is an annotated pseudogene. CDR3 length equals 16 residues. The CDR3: CASSKASGMGTYEQYF. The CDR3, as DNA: TGTGCCAGCAGCAAAGCTTCAGGGATGGGTACCTACGAGCAGTACTTC.

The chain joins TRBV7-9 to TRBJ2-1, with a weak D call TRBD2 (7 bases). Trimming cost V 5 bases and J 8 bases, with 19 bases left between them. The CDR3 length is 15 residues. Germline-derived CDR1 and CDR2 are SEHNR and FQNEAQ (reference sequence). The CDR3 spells CASSRPGGKGDEQFF. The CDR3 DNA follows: TGTGCCAGCAGCCGTCCGGGGGGAAAGGGGGATGAGCAGTTCTTC.

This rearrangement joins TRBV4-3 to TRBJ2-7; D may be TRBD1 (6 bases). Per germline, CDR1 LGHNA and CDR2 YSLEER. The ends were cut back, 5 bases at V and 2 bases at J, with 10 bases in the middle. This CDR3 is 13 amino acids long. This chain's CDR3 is CASSYGQTYEQYF. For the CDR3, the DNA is TGCGCCAGCAGCTACGGACAGACCTACGAGCAGTACTTC.

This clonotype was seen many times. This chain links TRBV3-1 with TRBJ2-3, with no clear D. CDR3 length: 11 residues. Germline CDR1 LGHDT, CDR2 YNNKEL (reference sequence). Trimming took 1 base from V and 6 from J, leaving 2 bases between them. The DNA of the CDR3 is TGTGCCAGCAGCCAAGTCGATACGCAGTATTTT. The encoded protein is CASSQVDTQYF.

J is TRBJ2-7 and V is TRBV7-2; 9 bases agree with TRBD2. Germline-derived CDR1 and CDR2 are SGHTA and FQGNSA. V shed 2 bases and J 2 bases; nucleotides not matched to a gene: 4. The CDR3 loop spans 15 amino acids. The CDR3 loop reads CASSLWSGGTYEQYF. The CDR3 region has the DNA TGTGCCAGCAGCTTATGGAGCGGGGGGACCTACGAGCAGTACTTC.

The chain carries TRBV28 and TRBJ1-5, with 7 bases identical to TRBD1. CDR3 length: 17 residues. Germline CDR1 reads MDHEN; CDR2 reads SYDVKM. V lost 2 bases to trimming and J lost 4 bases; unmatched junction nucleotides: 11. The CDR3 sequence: CASSLRSGGSTNQPQHF. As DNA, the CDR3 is TGTGCCAGCAGTTTAAGGTCAGGGGGATCTACGAATCAGCCCCAGCATTTT. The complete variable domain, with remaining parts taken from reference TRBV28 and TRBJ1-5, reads DVKVTQSSRYLVKRTGEKVFLECVQDMDHENMFWYRQDPGLGLRLIYFSYDVKMKEKGDIPEGYSVSREKKERFSLILESASTNQTSMYLCASSLRSGGSTNQPQHFGDGTRLSIL.

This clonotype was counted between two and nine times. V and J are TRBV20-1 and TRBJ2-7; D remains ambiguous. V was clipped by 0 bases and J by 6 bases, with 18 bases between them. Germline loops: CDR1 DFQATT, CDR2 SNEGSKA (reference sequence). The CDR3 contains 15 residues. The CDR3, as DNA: TGCAGTGCTAGAGACGCGGCGACCAACCTTGGCGAGCAGTACTTC. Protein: CSARDAATNLGEQYF.

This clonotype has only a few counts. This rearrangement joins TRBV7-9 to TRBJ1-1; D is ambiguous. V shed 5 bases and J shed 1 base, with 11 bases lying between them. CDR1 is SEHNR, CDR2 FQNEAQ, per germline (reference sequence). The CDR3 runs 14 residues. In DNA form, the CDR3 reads TGTGCCAGCAGCCTACCCCGACAGAACACTGAAGCTTTCTTT. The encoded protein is CASSLPRQNTEAFF.

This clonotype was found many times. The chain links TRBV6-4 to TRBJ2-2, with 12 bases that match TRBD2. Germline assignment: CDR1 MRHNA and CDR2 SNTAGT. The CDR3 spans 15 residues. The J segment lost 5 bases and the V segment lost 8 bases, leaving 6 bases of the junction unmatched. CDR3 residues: CASRRTSGDTGELFF. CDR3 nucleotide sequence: TGTGCCAGCCGACGGACTAGCGGGGATACCGGGGAGCTGTTTTTT.

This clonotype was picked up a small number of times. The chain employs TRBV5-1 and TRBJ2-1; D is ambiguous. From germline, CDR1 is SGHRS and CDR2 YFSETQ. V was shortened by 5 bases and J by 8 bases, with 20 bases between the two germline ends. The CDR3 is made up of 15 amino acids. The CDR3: CASSYTVGGGDEQFF. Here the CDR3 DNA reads TGCGCCAGCAGTTATACGGTCGGTGGTGGCGATGAGCAGTTCTTC.

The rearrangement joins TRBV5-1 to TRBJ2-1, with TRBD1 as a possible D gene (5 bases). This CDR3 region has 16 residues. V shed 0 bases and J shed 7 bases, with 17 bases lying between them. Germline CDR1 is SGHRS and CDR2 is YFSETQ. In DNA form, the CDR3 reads TGCGCCAGCAGCTTGGATCCAGGGCGCGCGAGGAATGAGCAGTTCTTC. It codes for CASSLDPGRARNEQFF.

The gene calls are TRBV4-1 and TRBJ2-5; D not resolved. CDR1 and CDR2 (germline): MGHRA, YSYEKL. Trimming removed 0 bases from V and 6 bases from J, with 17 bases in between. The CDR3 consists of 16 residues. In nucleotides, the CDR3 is TGCGCCAGCAGCCAAGACCCGGCGAGCGCGTTAAAGACCCAGTACTTC. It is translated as CASSQDPASALKTQYF.

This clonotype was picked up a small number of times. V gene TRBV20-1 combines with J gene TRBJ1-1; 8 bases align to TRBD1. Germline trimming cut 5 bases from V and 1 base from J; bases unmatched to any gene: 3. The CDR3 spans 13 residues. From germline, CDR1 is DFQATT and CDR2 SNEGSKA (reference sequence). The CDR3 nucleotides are TGCAGTGCTCTCAGGGGGCCGAACACTGAAGCTTTCTTT. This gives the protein CSALRGPNTEAFF.

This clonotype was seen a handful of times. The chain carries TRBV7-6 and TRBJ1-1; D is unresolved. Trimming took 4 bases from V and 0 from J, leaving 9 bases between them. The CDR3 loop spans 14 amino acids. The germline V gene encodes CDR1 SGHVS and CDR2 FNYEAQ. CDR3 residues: CASSSLALNTEAFF. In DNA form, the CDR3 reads TGTGCCAGCAGCTCTTTAGCCTTGAACACTGAAGCTTTCTTT.

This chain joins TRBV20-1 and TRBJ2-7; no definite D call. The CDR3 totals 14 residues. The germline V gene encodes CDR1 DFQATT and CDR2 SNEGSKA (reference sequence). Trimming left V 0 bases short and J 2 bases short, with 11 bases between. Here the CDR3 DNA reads TGCAGTGCTAGAGATAAGGTCCAGACCTACGAGCAGTACTTC. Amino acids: CSARDKVQTYEQYF.

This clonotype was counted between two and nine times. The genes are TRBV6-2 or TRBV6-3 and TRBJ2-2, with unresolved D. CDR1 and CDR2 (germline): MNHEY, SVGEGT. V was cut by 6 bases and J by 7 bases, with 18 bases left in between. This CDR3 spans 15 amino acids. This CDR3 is CASSPGLGFVGELFF. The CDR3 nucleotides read TGTGCCAGCAGCCCCGGGTTGGGTTTTGTCGGGGAGCTGTTTTTT.

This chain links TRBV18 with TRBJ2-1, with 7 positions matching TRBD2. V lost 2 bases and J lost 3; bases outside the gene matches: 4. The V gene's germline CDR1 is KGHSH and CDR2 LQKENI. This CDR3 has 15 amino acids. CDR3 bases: TGTGCCAGCTCACCAAATCTAGCGGACTACAATGAGCAGTTCTTC. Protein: CASSPNLADYNEQFF.

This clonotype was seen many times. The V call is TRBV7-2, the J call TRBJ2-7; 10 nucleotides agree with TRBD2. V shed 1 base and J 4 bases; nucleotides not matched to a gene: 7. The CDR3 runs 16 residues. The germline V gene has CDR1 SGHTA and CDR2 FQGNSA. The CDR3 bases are TGTGCCAGCAGCTTAGGTCTAGCGGGAGTAGGGTACGAGCAGTACTTC. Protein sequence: CASSLGLAGVGYEQYF. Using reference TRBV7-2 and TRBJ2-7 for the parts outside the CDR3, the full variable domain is GAGVSQSPSNKVTEKGKDVELRCDPISGHTALYWYRQSLGQGLEFLIYFQGNSAPDKSGLPSDRFSAERTGGSVSTLTIQRTQQEDSAVYLCASSLGLAGVGYEQYFGPGTRLTVT.